The T cell receptor (beta chain) under discussion was sequenced for a study of cytomegalovirus exposure and HLA in healthy donors. A remark on this clone: What it binds is not known.

Study-wide results and caveats: The authors enumerated roughly 180 TCR beta chains as linked to cytomegalovirus. Many donors carried some public TCRs, although rarity characterized most TCR sequences. There were a few CMV-associated chains whose specificity for CMV antigens was confirmed in vitro.

The protocol was immunoSEQ multiplex PCR, while the TCRdb copy is restricted to in-frame clones and leaves out a portion. This sample has approximately 160,000 clones, with over 80% found just once. A 120-subject validation cohort, separate from the approximately 670-subject first cohort, supplied the donors. The CDR3 totals 14 residues. V was trimmed by 1 base and J by 3 bases, leaving 10 bases between them. CDR1 is SEHNR, CDR2 FQNEAQ, per germline (reference sequence). The sequence came from a man aged 30-40 years in good health and CMV-seropositive. The sequenced material came from PBMCs. The genes are TRBV7-9 and TRBJ2-7; the D gene is possibly TRBD1 (6 bases). CDR3 region: CASSLGTVIYEQYF. In DNA, the CDR3 is TGTGCCAGCAGCTTAGGGACAGTTATCTACGAGCAGTACTTC.